The 29 T cell receptor beta chains below all came from one sample that was sequenced in a study of blood T cell repertoires in COVID-19. Measured with immunoSEQ multiplex PCR; TCRdb has only the in-frame clones, and not every one. The data show some 60,000 clones, around 84% seen once. Sequenced: peripheral blood. The receptor source for this set is an older man with acute or convalescent COVID-19.

The sample holds a few counts of this clone. V and J are TRBV27 and TRBJ2-7; TRBD2 matches at 8 bases. The CDR3 covers 16 residues. The germline V gene encodes CDR1 MNHEY and CDR2 SMNVEV (reference sequence). The J segment lost 5 bases and the V segment lost 1 base, leaving 10 bases of the junction unmatched. Here the CDR3 reads CASSLFPGGDGHEQYF. DNA of the CDR3: TGTGCCAGCAGTTTATTCCCGGGAGGGGATGGCCACGAGCAGTACTTC.

The genes are TRBV19 and TRBJ2-3; 9 nucleotides line up with TRBD1. The junction had 11 bases not matched to a gene; V was cut back by 5 bases and J by 2 bases. The germline gives CDR1 LNHDA, CDR2 SQIVND (reference sequence). This CDR3 spans 17 amino acids. CDR3 in amino acids: CASSRYGTGTFTDTQYF. In DNA form, the CDR3 reads TGTGCCAGTAGTCGGTACGGGACAGGGACTTTCACAGATACGCAGTATTTT.

The chain recombines TRBV3-1 (or the pseudogene TRBV3-2) with TRBJ2-7; 8 bases are shared with TRBD1. There are 15 residues in the CDR3. Trimming at V came to 2 bases and at J to 9 bases, leaving 12 bases not matched to a gene. The germline V gene has CDR1 LGHDT and CDR2 YNNKEL (reference sequence). The CDR3 here is CASSQKGTGQLGQYF. Written as DNA, the CDR3 is TGTGCCAGCAGCCAAAAAGGGACAGGCCAGTTAGGGCAGTACTTC.

The CDR3 coding sequence is TGTGCTAGTGGTCCGCCGGGTGCGAGCAATCAGCCCCAGCATTTT. Amino acid sequence: CASGPPGASNQPQHF. The rearrangement joins TRBV12-5 to TRBJ1-5; D is undetermined. The CDR3 loop spans 15 amino acids. Germline assignment: CDR1 LGHNT and CDR2 FRNRAP. Trimming took off 5 bases at V and 1 base at J, with 12 bases between the two ends.

The chain links TRBV12-3 or TRBV12-4 to TRBJ1-2, with D possibly matching TRBD1 (6 bases). The CDR3 has 13 residues. V dropped 2 bases and J dropped 8 bases, with 12 bases sitting between them. The DNA of the CDR3 is TGTGCCAGCAGTTTACGGGGGGCGTTCGGCTACACCTTC. Protein product: CASSLRGAFGYTF.

This sequence joins TRBV6-5 and TRBJ2-1; TRBD2 matches 10 bases. Germline assignment: CDR1 MNHEY and CDR2 SVGAGI. This CDR3 has 15 amino acids. V lost 10 bases to trimming and J lost 7 bases; unmatched junction nucleotides: 13. The DNA for the CDR3 is TGTGCCACCAGGGAGTCGGGACTAGCGTCAAATGAGCAGTTCTTC. It yields the protein CATRESGLASNEQFF.

This clone has only a few counts. The CDR3 protein is CASSLALLSSGNTIYF. In nucleotides, the CDR3 is TGTGCCAGCAGCTTGGCATTACTGAGCTCTGGAAACACCATATATTTT. The chain recombines TRBV5-6 with TRBJ1-3; no reliable D call. The CDR3 sequence is 16 residues long. Trimming removed 0 bases at V and 0 bases at J, with 10 bases between. CDR1 is SGHDT, CDR2 YYEEEE, per germline.

This chain uses TRBV15 with TRBJ2-7; D is unresolved. Trimming took off 0 bases at V and 3 bases at J, with 6 bases between the two ends. CDR3 size: 13 residues. The germline V gene has CDR1 LNHNV and CDR2 YYDKDF (reference sequence). CDR3 sequence (DNA): TGTGCCACCAGCAGAGATATCCGCTACGAGCAGTACTTC. Amino acid sequence: CATSRDIRYEQYF.

This chain connects TRBV7-2 to TRBJ2-5; 9 bases are a match to TRBD2. The trim removed 6 bases at V and 5 bases at J, leaving 4 bases unmatched. The CDR3 runs to 13 residues. Germline V gene data show CDR1 as SGHTA and CDR2 as FQGNSA. CDR3 coding DNA: TGTGCCAGCAGACGACTAGCGGCGGAGACCCAGTACTTC. Protein: CASRRLAAETQYF. The variable domain in full, with the rest retrieved from reference TRBV7-2 and TRBJ2-5, is GAGVSQSPSNKVTEKGKDVELRCDPISGHTALYWYRQSLGQGLEFLIYFQGNSAPDKSGLPSDRFSAERTGGSVSTLTIQRTQQEDSAVYLCASRRLAAETQYFGPGTRLLVL.

This chain uses TRBV5-1 with TRBJ2-3, with TRBD2 identical over 10 bases. The germline V gene has CDR1 SGHRS and CDR2 YFSETQ. J was trimmed by 5 bases and V by 1 base; bases with no gene match: 7. The CDR3 runs to 16 residues. CDR3 loop: CASSLNSGGAVDTQYF. In DNA, the CDR3 is TGCGCCAGCAGCTTGAACAGCGGGGGGGCGGTAGATACGCAGTATTTT.

This chain joins TRBV11-2 and TRBJ1-5, with 7 bases matching TRBD1. J lost 4 bases, V lost 5 bases, and 5 bases had no gene match. This CDR3 is 14 amino acids long. CDR1 and CDR2 (germline): SGHAT, FQNNGV. CDR3 protein: CASSPGQVNQPQHF. The CDR3 nucleotides read TGTGCCAGCAGCCCCGGACAGGTAAATCAGCCCCAGCATTTT.

The chain has TRBV7-8 and TRBJ2-1; TRBD2 is a possible D gene (7 bases). V gave up 4 bases and J gave up 7 bases, with 20 bases separating them. Per germline, CDR1 SGHVS and CDR2 FQNEAQ. The CDR3 extends over 16 amino acids. CDR3: CASSSRGGGIENEQFF. The CDR3 bases are TGTGCCAGCAGCTCCCGAGGGGGGGGAATTGAAAATGAGCAGTTCTTC.

The J gene is TRBJ1-3, the V gene TRBV28; 8 bases match TRBD1. This CDR3 comprises 16 residues. CDR1 and CDR2 from the germline V gene are MDHEN and SYDVKM. Trimming cost V 5 bases and J 4 bases; bases outside gene matches: 10. CDR3 DNA: TGTGCCAGCAGTGAGGCAGGGGGCGCGGAAGGAAACACCATATATTTT. Protein: CASSEAGGAEGNTIYF.

The V gene is TRBV30, the J gene TRBJ1-1, with a possible D match to TRBD1 (6 bases). Trimming left V 1 base short and J 1 base short, with 10 bases between. Germline CDR1 reads GTSNPN; CDR2 reads SVGIG (reference sequence). The CDR3 is 14 residues long. CDR3 amino acids: CAWSGDTGNTEAFF. The CDR3 nucleotides read TGTGCCTGGAGTGGGGACACGGGGAACACTGAAGCTTTCTTT.

The chain carries TRBV19 and TRBJ2-1; TRBD1 matches at 9 bases. Germline V gene sequence: CDR1 LNHDA, CDR2 SQIVND (reference sequence). Unmatched junction bases numbered 2, after V lost 3 bases and J lost 5 bases. The CDR3 totals 14 residues. In DNA form, the CDR3 reads TGTGCCAGTAGTATGGGGGACAGGGACAATGAGCAGTTCTTC. As protein: CASSMGDRDNEQFF.

This chain uses TRBV19 with TRBJ2-1, with D possibly matching TRBD1 (6 bases). The CDR3 is 13 residues long. Looked up from germline, CDR1 is LNHDA and CDR2 is SQIVND (reference sequence). Between the trimmed V and J ends, which lost 5 bases and 9 bases, there was a span of 14 bases. The CDR3 bases are TGTGCCAGTAGTCAACAGGGAAAAGGTGAGCAGTTCTTC. Translating gives CASSQQGKGEQFF.

The V gene is TRBV4-2, the J gene TRBJ2-1; a possible D gene is TRBD2 (6 bases). V dropped 4 bases and J dropped 7 bases, with 17 bases sitting between them. This CDR3 spans 15 amino acids. Germline values: CDR1 LGHNA, CDR2 YNFKEQ. The CDR3 protein is CASSLRGSGKNEQFF. Written as DNA, the CDR3 is TGTGCCAGCAGCCTGCGGGGTAGTGGTAAGAATGAGCAGTTCTTC.

The chain has TRBV5-5 and TRBJ2-7; D unclear. The CDR3 is made up of 13 amino acids. Trimming took 2 bases from V and 4 from J, leaving 10 bases between them. Germline CDR1 SGHKS, CDR2 YYEKEE (reference sequence). DNA of the CDR3: TGTGCCAGCAGCTTTGCCTCCGGGTACGAGCAGTACTTC. The encoded protein is CASSFASGYEQYF. Full variable domain (missing parts from reference TRBV5-5 and TRBJ2-7): DAGVTQSPTHLIKTRGQQVTLRCSPISGHKSVSWYQQVLGQGPQFIFQYYEKEERGRGNFPDRFSARQFPNYSSELNVNALLLGDSALYLCASSFASGYEQYFGPGTRLTVT.

This clone showed up just a few times. The rearrangement uses TRBV5-4 and TRBJ2-1, with 8 bases aligning to TRBD1. After removal of 5 bases from V and 7 bases from J, the junction contained 5 bases not matched to a gene. The CDR3 extends over 13 amino acids. Germline V lookup: CDR1 SGHNT, CDR2 YYREEE (reference sequence). CDR3 protein: CASSLTGGNEQFF. CDR3 sequence (DNA): TGTGCCAGCAGTCTAACAGGGGGTAATGAGCAGTTCTTC.

This sequence joins TRBV20-1 and TRBJ2-1; D is undetermined. This CDR3 is built from 11 residues. V gave up 1 base and J gave up 10 bases, with 8 bases separating them. CDR1 DFQATT and CDR2 SNEGSKA come from the germline V gene (reference sequence). CDR3 nucleotides: TGCAGTGCTAGAGTCGGGTTCGAGCAGTTCTTC. Encoded protein: CSARVGFEQFF.

The chain links TRBV3-1 (or the pseudogene TRBV3-2) to TRBJ2-1; possibly TRBD2 for D (5 bases). The CDR3 is made up of 16 amino acids. Trimming pared 1 base from V and 0 bases from J, leaving 10 bases between. The germline CDR1 and CDR2 sequences are LGHDT and YNNKEL (reference sequence). CDR3 nucleotide sequence: TGTGCCAGCAGCCAAGCCCGGGGTGGCTCCTACAATGAGCAGTTCTTC. Translating it yields CASSQARGGSYNEQFF.

CDR3 in DNA: TGTGCCAGCTGGAAAGCGGGCTCCACAGATACGCAGTATTTT. Translating gives CASWKAGSTDTQYF. This chain connects TRBV5-5 to TRBJ2-3; a weak D match, TRBD2 (6 bases). Germline CDR1 is SGHKS and CDR2 is YYEKEE (reference sequence). V lost 7 bases, J lost 2 bases, and 14 bases lay in between. This CDR3 has 14 amino acids.

This chain connects TRBV20-1 to TRBJ2-3; 8 nucleotides match TRBD2. This CDR3 has 13 residues. Germline V CDR1 and CDR2: DFQATT, SNEGSKA (reference sequence). After removal of 3 bases from V and 5 bases from J, the junction contained 4 bases not matched to a gene. The CDR3, as DNA: TGCAGTGCTAGTGGGCTAGCGGGAGATACGCAGTATTTT. Protein: CSASGLAGDTQYF.

The chain is built from TRBV7-9 and TRBJ1-4; a possible D gene is TRBD1 (6 bases). CDR1 and CDR2 from the germline V gene are SEHNR and FQNEAQ (reference sequence). V was pared by 6 bases and J by 2 bases, with 16 bases between. The CDR3 is 16 residues long. The CDR3 DNA follows: TGTGCCAGCAGTTCAGCGGGGGCCGGGACTAATGAAAAACTGTTTTTT. It is translated as CASSSAGAGTNEKLFF.

The chain combines TRBV6-5 with TRBJ2-7; 12 bases line up with TRBD2. V shed 4 bases, J shed 5 bases, and the junction held 3 bases outside the gene matches. The CDR3 runs to 14 residues. CDR1 MNHEY and CDR2 SVGAGI come from the germline V gene. CDR3 in amino acids: CASSWTSGIDEQYF. The CDR3 nucleotides read TGTGCCAGCAGTTGGACTAGCGGGATCGACGAGCAGTACTTC.

The chain uses TRBV23-1 and TRBJ2-3, with D possibly TRBD2 on 5 matching bases. Being an ORF, TRBV23-1 has a function that is uncertain. CDR3 size: 12 residues. V lost 3 bases, J lost 5 bases, and 6 bases lay in between. The CDR3 DNA reads TGCGCCAGCAGTCACGGGGAAGATACGCAGTATTTT. Protein product: CASSHGEDTQYF.

Here the CDR3 DNA reads TGTGCCAGCAGGGCACCTCGGGGAGGCAATCAGCCCCAGCATTTT. This gives the protein CASRAPRGGNQPQHF. The V and J genes are TRBV6-5 and TRBJ1-5; D unresolved. The CDR3 extends over 15 amino acids. V gave up 6 bases and J gave up 2 bases, with 14 bases separating them. Germline-derived CDR1 and CDR2 are MNHEY and SVGAGI.

The chain employs TRBV29-1 and TRBJ1-1; D not certain. Germline V gives CDR1 SQVTM, CDR2 ANQGSEA. The ends were cut back, 7 bases at V and 1 base at J, with 7 bases in the middle. The CDR3 has 11 residues. For the CDR3, the DNA is TGCAGCGCCACAGCGAACACTGAAGCTTTCTTT. Its protein is CSATANTEAFF.

The rearrangement uses TRBV6-4 and TRBJ2-3, with 8 nucleotides matching TRBD2. V trimming: 6 bases; J trimming: 3 bases; junction bases outside the gene matches: 11. The CDR3 totals 16 residues. In germline, CDR1 is MRHNA, CDR2 SNTAGT. CDR3 coding DNA: TGTGCCAGCAGAGCCGAAGCGGGAGTTATGACAGATACGCAGTATTTT. It codes for CASRAEAGVMTDTQYF.